This is a list of T cell receptor beta chains from one sample in a study of T cell repertoires in cytomegalovirus infection. TCRdb re-called the reads with MiXCR, one entry per CDR3 protein. This sample has some 700,000 distinct CDR3 sequences, with 35% found just once. The sample consisted of PBMCs. All receptors come from a human donor in good health (CMV status not recorded). Some clones in this sample may be carry-over from other donors' samples. CDR3s include the opening cysteine and the closing phenylalanine or tryptophan. The order of the fields is CDR3 protein, CDR3 DNA, J gene, D gene, clone size, CDR3 length, V gene. D genes are given only for firm matches. The listing skips clone size in some rows; elsewhere it reads once, few, many or a size class.

CDR3: CAISGQGGHNEQFF
DNA: TGTGCCATCAGTGGACAGGGAGGCCACAATGAGCAGTTCTTC
J: TRBJ2-1
D: NA
size: NA
length: 14
V: TRBV10-3

CDR3: CASSLGGHGTASYEQYF
DNA: TGTGCCAGCAGCTTAGGCGGACACGGGACAGCTTCCTACGAGCAGTACTTC
J: TRBJ2-7
D: TRBD1
size: few
length: 17
V: TRBV11-1

CDR3: CSVVGGRINEQFF
DNA: TGCAGCGTTGTCGGGGGTCGAATCAATGAGCAGTTCTTC
J: TRBJ2-1
D: NA
size: few
length: 13
V: TRBV29-1

CDR3: CATSDSTSGRLYEQYF
DNA: TGTGCCACCAGTGATTCCACTAGCGGGAGATTATACGAGCAGTACTTC
J: TRBJ2-7
D: TRBD2
size: few
length: 16
V: TRBV24-1

CDR3: CASSLRVPHIQYF
DNA: TGTGCCAGCAGTTTAAGGGTTCCGCACATTCAGTACTTC
J: TRBJ2-4
D: NA
size: NA
length: 13
V: TRBV12-3/TRBV12-4

CDR3: CASSEQETQYF
DNA: TGTGCCAGCAGCGAACAAGAGACCCAGTACTTC
J: TRBJ2-5
D: NA
size: many
length: 11
V: TRBV7-2

CDR3: CASSPDGKETQYF
DNA: TGTGCCAGCAGCCCGGACGGAAAAGAGACCCAGTACTTC
J: TRBJ2-5
D: NA
size: NA
length: 13
V: TRBV4-2

CDR3: CSARRGPNEKLFF
DNA: TGCAGTGCTAGGCGGGGACCTAATGAAAAACTGTTTTTT
J: TRBJ1-4
D: NA
size: few
length: 13
V: TRBV20-1

CDR3: CASSYPTSVGDTQYF
DNA: TGTGCCAGCAGTTACCCGACTAGCGTTGGAGATACGCAGTATTTT
J: TRBJ2-3
D: TRBD2
size: NA
length: 15
V: TRBV6-2/TRBV6-3

CDR3: CASTSPGEVAKNIQYF
DNA: TGTGCCAGTACTTCGCCGGGAGAGGTGGCCAAAAACATTCAGTACTTC
J: TRBJ2-4
D: NA
size: NA
length: 16
V: TRBV19

CDR3: CAISLSRYEQYF
DNA: TGTGCCATCAGCTTATCCAGGTACGAGCAGTACTTC
J: TRBJ2-7
D: NA
size: NA
length: 12
V: TRBV7-6

CDR3: CASSQGRETQYF
DNA: TGTGCCAGCAGTCAGGGGCGGGAGACCCAGTACTTC
J: TRBJ2-5
D: NA
size: few
length: 12
V: TRBV6-1

CDR3: CASSLDPGGTAQFF
DNA: TGTGCCAGCAGCTTAGATCCGGGCGGGACAGCGCAGTTCTTC
J: TRBJ2-1
D: NA
size: NA
length: 14
V: TRBV11-2

CDR3: CASSIGSGRALEQFF
DNA: TGTGCCAGTAGTATAGGGAGCGGGAGGGCCTTAGAGCAGTTCTTC
J: TRBJ2-1
D: TRBD2
size: NA
length: 15
V: TRBV19

CDR3: CASSLGWDYGYTF
DNA: TGTGCCAGCAGTTTGGGATGGGACTATGGCTACACCTTC
J: TRBJ1-2
D: NA
size: once
length: 13
V: TRBV28

CDR3: CASSRTGANSTQPQHF
DNA: TGTGCCAGCAGTCGGACCGGGGCTAATAGCACTCAGCCCCAGCATTTT
J: TRBJ1-5
D: NA
size: NA
length: 16
V: TRBV6-1

CDR3: CASSQVRPQGAYSGNTIYF
DNA: TGTGCCAGCAGCCAAGTTAGGCCGCAGGGGGCTTACTCTGGAAACACCATATATTTT
J: TRBJ1-3
D: TRBD1
size: few
length: 19
V: TRBV14

CDR3: CASSSLGTSGREQETQYF
DNA: TGTGCCAGCAGCTCCCTCGGGACTAGCGGGAGGGAGCAAGAGACCCAGTACTTC
J: TRBJ2-5
D: TRBD2
size: few
length: 18
V: TRBV6-1

CDR3: CARTLTGLKDLTLWGQGAVNEQFF
DNA: TGTGCCAGAACTCTGACAGGCCTAAAAGATTTAACATTGTGGGGACAGGGGGCAGTTAATGAGCAGTTCTTC
J: TRBJ2-1
D: TRBD1
size: NA
length: 24
V: TRBV10-3

CDR3: CASRATPGQGDYEQYF
DNA: TGTGCCAGCAGAGCTACCCCGGGACAGGGGGACTACGAGCAGTACTTC
J: TRBJ2-7
D: TRBD1
size: many
length: 16
V: TRBV6-2/TRBV6-3

CDR3: CASSFLGQGYTDTQYF
DNA: TGTGCCAGCAGTTTTCTCGGGCAGGGCTACACAGATACGCAGTATTTT
J: TRBJ2-3
D: NA
size: NA
length: 16
V: TRBV27

CDR3: CASSLGVPGYATNEKLFF
DNA: TGCGCCAGCAGCTTGGGGGTCCCAGGGTATGCAACTAATGAAAAACTGTTTTTT
J: TRBJ1-4
D: NA
size: NA
length: 18
V: TRBV5-1